This T cell receptor (beta chain) is drawn from a study of radiotherapy plus CTLA-4 blockade in lung cancer. Germline V gene lookup returns CDR1 MDHEN and CDR2 SYDVKM. Trimming at V came to 4 bases and at J to 7 bases, leaving 3 bases not matched to a gene. The CDR3 is made up of 12 amino acids. The table came from immunoSEQ multiplex PCR; TCRdb's copy has only in-frame clones and leaves some out. Of about 98,000 clones listed, 82% are singletons. The chain couples TRBV28 to TRBJ2-7; 8 nucleotides match TRBD2. Sample: peripheral blood, taken from a patient treated with radiotherapy plus ipilimumab. The sequence was collected from a human donor with non-small cell lung cancer who had a partial response to radiotherapy plus ipilimumab. The CDR3 sequence is CASSWGTREQYF. The CDR3 DNA sequence: TGTGCCAGCAGTTGGGGGACTAGAGAGCAGTACTTC.